What follows are 32 T cell receptor beta chains derived from one specimen sequenced in a study of blood T cell repertoires in COVID-19. Generated by immunoSEQ multiplex PCR, the TCRdb table keeps only in-frame clones and is missing some. The data hold around 200,000 clones, with 80% to 90% observed a single time. Sequencing was performed on peripheral blood. These receptors all come from a man aged 65 to 85 with active or convalescent COVID-19.

The CDR3 DNA reads as TGCAGTGCTAGAGCCTACGGGGGCTACACCTTC. It yields the protein CSARAYGGYTF. The chain combines TRBV20-1 with TRBJ1-2; unclear D gene. Germline CDR1 reads DFQATT; CDR2 reads SNEGSKA (reference sequence). This CDR3 has 11 residues. V shed 1 base and J shed 8 bases, with 8 bases lying between them.

The CDR3 DNA is TGTGCCAGCTCACCTACGCTCGGTAATGAAAAACTGTTTTTT. Amino acid sequence: CASSPTLGNEKLFF. This rearrangement joins TRBV18 to TRBJ1-4; the D is unclear. CDR3 length: 14 residues. Between the trimmed V and J ends, which lost 3 bases and 4 bases, there was a span of 9 bases. Per germline, CDR1 KGHSH and CDR2 LQKENI.

The V call is TRBV7-2, the J call TRBJ1-5; no definite D call. CDR1 SGHTA and CDR2 FQGNSA come from the germline V gene. The CDR3 length is 13 residues. V lost 4 bases and J lost 6, with 10 bases in between. The CDR3 here is CASSSDWSQPQHF. DNA for the CDR3: TGTGCCAGCAGCTCAGATTGGAGTCAGCCCCAGCATTTT.

V and J are TRBV3-1 (or the pseudogene TRBV3-2) and TRBJ2-7, with 7 bases identical to TRBD2. J lost 6 bases, V lost 5 bases, and 10 bases had no gene match. The CDR3 is made up of 14 amino acids. Germline V gives CDR1 LGHDT, CDR2 YNNKEL (reference sequence). The CDR3 reads CASSFVGGLSEQYF. CDR3 DNA: TGTGCCAGCAGCTTCGTGGGAGGGCTCTCCGAGCAGTACTTC.

This chain uses TRBV27 with TRBJ1-6; D ambiguous. The germline V gene has CDR1 MNHEY and CDR2 SMNVEV (reference sequence). Trimming left V 3 bases short and J 7 bases short, with 10 bases between. The length of the CDR3 is 14 residues. The CDR3 DNA sequence: TGTGCCAGCAGTTTCGGGGATATCAATTCACCCCTCCACTTT. Encoded protein: CASSFGDINSPLHF.

V is TRBV6-2 or TRBV6-3 and J is TRBJ1-5; 7 nucleotides line up with TRBD1. V lost 5 bases to trimming and J lost 3 bases; unmatched junction nucleotides: 10. The CDR3 spans 16 residues. Germline values: CDR1 MNHEY, CDR2 SVGEGT. CDR3 amino acids: CASSQARQGHNQPQHF. The CDR3 nucleotides read TGTGCCAGCAGTCAGGCCCGACAGGGTCACAATCAGCCCCAGCATTTT.

The chain joins TRBV5-4 to TRBJ1-2; D perhaps matches TRBD1 (5 bases). Trimming removed 2 bases from V and 4 bases from J, with 15 bases in between. The germline V gene has CDR1 SGHNT and CDR2 YYREEE (reference sequence). The length of the CDR3 is 15 residues. CDR3: CASSFAWRGSYGYTF. As DNA, the CDR3 is TGTGCCAGCAGCTTTGCCTGGAGGGGAAGCTATGGCTACACCTTC.

The J gene is TRBJ2-6, the V gene TRBV30; maybe TRBD2 (6 bases). Looked up from germline, CDR1 is GTSNPN and CDR2 is SVGIG (reference sequence). V lost 3 bases, J lost 4 bases, and 10 bases lay in between. This CDR3 spans 14 amino acids. The CDR3 spells CAWRWRAGANVLTF. The CDR3 bases are TGTGCCTGGAGATGGAGGGCCGGGGCCAACGTCCTGACTTTC.

This clone was detected only once. The V call is TRBV9, the J call TRBJ1-5, with a weak D call TRBD1 (5 bases). The V end was cut by 4 bases, the J end by 2 bases, with 13 bases between. CDR3 length: 15 residues. Germline CDR1 is SGDLS and CDR2 is YYNGEE. This chain's CDR3 is CASSRKIGGNQPQHF. CDR3 sequence (DNA): TGTGCCAGCAGCCGTAAGATAGGGGGCAATCAGCCCCAGCATTTT.

The chain couples TRBV19 to TRBJ1-4; D is uncertain. Germline V gene sequence: CDR1 LNHDA, CDR2 SQIVND (reference sequence). The CDR3 covers 14 residues. V was cut by 3 bases and J by 3 bases, with 8 bases left in between. The CDR3 spells CASSITVSNEKLFF. DNA for the CDR3: TGTGCCAGTAGTATCACAGTATCTAATGAAAAACTGTTTTTT. The full variable domain, completed using reference TRBV19 and TRBJ1-4, is DGGITQSPKYLFRKEGQNVTLSCEQNLNHDAMYWYRQDPGQGLRLIYYSQIVNDFQKGDIAEGYSVSREKKESFPLTVTSAQKNPTAFYLCASSITVSNEKLFFGSGTQLSVL.

This sequence joins TRBV7-2 and TRBJ1-5; D not resolved. Germline loops: CDR1 SGHTA, CDR2 FQGNSA. Trimming stripped 5 bases from V and 1 base from J, with 15 bases between. CDR3 size: 16 residues. CDR3: CASSPRSSGSNQPQHF. CDR3 in DNA: TGTGCCAGCAGCCCCAGGAGTTCGGGAAGCAATCAGCCCCAGCATTTT. Together with reference TRBV7-2 and TRBJ1-5, the CDR3 gives the full variable domain: GAGVSQSPSNKVTEKGKDVELRCDPISGHTALYWYRQSLGQGLEFLIYFQGNSAPDKSGLPSDRFSAERTGGSVSTLTIQRTQQEDSAVYLCASSPRSSGSNQPQHFGDGTRLSIL.

This CDR3 is CASSYNPSGLYNEQFF. Here the CDR3 DNA reads TGTGCCAGCAGTTACAACCCTAGCGGTCTCTACAATGAGCAGTTCTTC. The chain couples TRBV6-6 to TRBJ2-1, with 7 positions matching TRBD2. CDR1 is MNHNY, CDR2 SVGAGI, per germline (reference sequence). This CDR3 spans 16 amino acids. Losses at the gene ends were 2 bases for V and 3 bases for J; bases not matched to a gene: 7.

This clone has only a few counts. The chain carries TRBV30 and TRBJ2-1; D is possibly TRBD1 (5 bases). Germline V CDR1 and CDR2: GTSNPN, SVGIG (reference sequence). The CDR3 has 15 amino acids. Trimming left V 0 bases short and J 1 base short, with 10 bases between. Written as DNA, the CDR3 is TGTGCCTGGAGTGTGTCAGGGTTGTCCTACAATGAGCAGTTCTTC. It encodes CAWSVSGLSYNEQFF. The full variable domain, rest sourced from reference TRBV30 and TRBJ2-1, is SQTIHQWPATLVQPVGSPLSLECTVEGTSNPNLYWYRQAAGRGLQLLFYSVGIGQISSEVPQNLSASRPQDRQFILSSKKLLLSDSGFYLCAWSVSGLSYNEQFFGPGTRLTVL.

This clone was seen a single time. The chain employs TRBV29-1 and TRBJ2-3; 12 bases match TRBD2. CDR1 and CDR2 from the germline V gene are SQVTM and ANQGSEA. V lost 5 bases to trimming and J lost 3 bases; unmatched junction nucleotides: 6. This CDR3 comprises 15 residues. CDR3 nucleotides: TGCAGCGTTCGGGCTAGCGGGAGGGCTACAGATACGCAGTATTTT. Amino acids: CSVRASGRATDTQYF.

Only one count was recorded for this clone. The chain couples TRBV6-5 to TRBJ1-5; no reliable D call. Deletions cut 4 bases from V and 5 bases from J, with 15 bases between. The germline CDR1 and CDR2 sequences are MNHEY and SVGAGI. The CDR3 runs to 15 residues. The CDR3 is CASSLTAAGYQPQHF. CDR3 bases: TGTGCCAGCAGTTTAACGGCGGCCGGCTATCAGCCCCAGCATTTT.

The rearrangement joins TRBV21-1 to TRBJ2-7; the table's D call, TRBD2, was not checked against the DNA. TRBV21-1 is recorded as a pseudogene. There are 15 residues in the CDR3. The DNA for the CDR3 is TGTGCCACTTCCCCCCTAGGCGACCTCGACTACGAGCAGTACTTC. This encodes CATSPLGDLDYEQYF.

On this clone: One end of the junction varies from germline; a read error may be responsible. The rearrangement uses TRBV10-3 and TRBJ2-7, with 7 bases lining up with TRBD2. This CDR3 region has 13 residues. The V gene's germline CDR1 is ENHRY and CDR2 SYGVKD. CDR3 residues: CAISEGRAPYLDF. DNA for the CDR3: TGTGCCATCAGTGAGGGGAGGGCCCCCTATCTGGACTTC.

The gene calls are TRBV28 and TRBJ2-3; possible D gene TRBD1, 6 bases. CDR1 MDHEN and CDR2 SYDVKM come from the germline V gene. There are 17 residues in the CDR3. V gave up 4 bases and J gave up 4 bases, with 21 bases separating them. The CDR3 DNA reads TGTGCCAGCAGTTCTGAGGGGGAAGCGGTAGGCGCAGATACGCAGTATTTT. As protein: CASSSEGEAVGADTQYF.

The V and J genes are TRBV18 and TRBJ2-7; maybe TRBD2 (6 bases). CDR1 and CDR2 from the germline V gene are KGHSH and LQKENI. Trimming pared 4 bases from V and 2 bases from J, leaving 15 bases between. CDR3 length: 15 amino acids. The CDR3, as DNA: TGTGCCAGCTCACTTGGCGGGACGGTAGCCTACGAGCAGTACTTC. This gives the protein CASSLGGTVAYEQYF.

The table lists this clone with a count of one. The J gene is TRBJ2-2, the V gene TRBV19; possible D gene TRBD1, 6 bases. The V end lost 8 bases, the J end lost 7 bases, and 17 bases lay between the germline ends. The CDR3 is 14 residues long. The germline V gene encodes CDR1 LNHDA and CDR2 SQIVND (reference sequence). The CDR3 region has the DNA TGTGCCAGTGCGCGCCGTGAGGGGGTCGGGGAGCTGTTTTTT. Amino acids: CASARREGVGELFF.

The rearrangement joins TRBV30 to TRBJ2-6; D is possibly TRBD1 (6 bases). V lost 5 bases and J 4 bases, leaving 12 bases between the germline ends. The length of the CDR3 is 14 residues. Germline V lookup: CDR1 GTSNPN, CDR2 SVGIG (reference sequence). CDR3 residues: CAWETGSGANVLTF. The CDR3 nucleotides read TGTGCCTGGGAGACAGGATCCGGGGCCAACGTCCTGACTTTC.

The chain couples TRBV7-2 to TRBJ2-7, with 9 bases aligning to TRBD1. Germline V lookup: CDR1 SGHTA, CDR2 FQGNSA. CDR3 length: 15 residues. Germline trimming cut 1 base from V and 4 bases from J; bases unmatched to any gene: 5. CDR3 protein: CASSLGTGVYYEQYF. The DNA for the CDR3 is TGTGCCAGCAGCTTAGGGACAGGGGTGTATTACGAGCAGTACTTC.

V is TRBV7-2 and J is TRBJ2-7, with D possibly matching TRBD2 (5 bases). Trimming took off 8 bases at V and 0 bases at J, with 11 bases between the two ends. The V gene's germline CDR1 is SGHTA and CDR2 FQGNSA. The CDR3 is 13 residues long. The CDR3 spells CASRPGNSYEQYF. Written as DNA, the CDR3 is TGTGCCAGCCGGCCGGGGAACTCCTACGAGCAGTACTTC.

The chain joins TRBV5-1 to TRBJ2-2; 11 bases are a match to TRBD1. Germline V gene lookup returns CDR1 SGHRS and CDR2 YFSETQ. V gave up 0 bases and J gave up 5 bases; unmatched junction bases: 9. The CDR3 totals 18 residues. Written as DNA, the CDR3 is TGCGCCAGCAGCTTGGACTTTCCCGGGACAGGGGGAACCGGGGAGCTGTTTTTT. Its protein is CASSLDFPGTGGTGELFF.

The J gene is TRBJ1-1, the V gene TRBV5-4; tentative D call: TRBD1 (5 bases). V dropped 4 bases and J dropped 5 bases, with 15 bases sitting between them. The CDR3 has 14 residues. Germline loops: CDR1 SGHNT, CDR2 YYREEE (reference sequence). The CDR3 spells CASSEGGGRTEAFF. The CDR3 nucleotides read TGTGCCAGCAGCGAGGGCGGGGGAAGGACTGAAGCTTTCTTT.

This chain uses TRBV19 with TRBJ1-4; TRBD1 agrees at 7 bases. The CDR3 sequence is 15 residues long. The V and J ends lost 4 bases and 5 bases, in that order; junction bases with no gene match: 7. Per the germline V gene, CDR1 is LNHDA and CDR2 is SQIVND (reference sequence). In DNA, the CDR3 is TGTGCCAGTAGTAGTAAAGGGACAGTGAATGAAAAACTGTTTTTT. It yields the protein CASSSKGTVNEKLFF.

This clone was found a few times. The V call is TRBV29-1, the J call TRBJ2-5; a weak D match, TRBD2 (7 bases). The CDR3 consists of 17 residues. Germline CDR1 is SQVTM and CDR2 is ANQGSEA. V lost 7 bases to trimming and J lost 2 bases, with 26 bases between them. CDR3 residues: CSATLMGGGSDQETQYF. The CDR3 DNA reads TGCAGCGCCACTTTGATGGGAGGGGGTAGCGATCAAGAGACCCAGTACTTC.

CDR3 sequence (DNA): TGTGCCAGCAGCCGAGACACCTCCTACGAGCAGTACTTC. This encodes CASSRDTSYEQYF. The chain carries TRBV7-8 and TRBJ2-7, with D hard to call. The CDR3 has 13 amino acids. Trimming removed 5 bases from V and 0 bases from J, with 8 bases in between. CDR1 is SGHVS and CDR2 is FQNEAQ in the germline V gene.

The V call is TRBV6-5, the J call TRBJ1-1; D unresolved. V lost 6 bases, J lost 4 bases, and 12 bases lay in between. CDR3 length equals 13 residues. Germline V CDR1 and CDR2: MNHEY, SVGAGI. CDR3 DNA: TGTGCCAGCAGGAACCCCACGGGCACTGAAGCTTTCTTT. Translation: CASRNPTGTEAFF.

The V gene is TRBV5-1, the J gene TRBJ2-7; 7 nucleotides agree with TRBD2. There are 15 residues in the CDR3. Germline CDR1 is SGHRS and CDR2 is YFSETQ. Trimming cost V 4 bases and J 3 bases; bases outside gene matches: 10. CDR3 region: CASSPRGESSYEQYF. In nucleotides, the CDR3 is TGCGCCAGCAGCCCCCGGGGGGAGTCGAGCTACGAGCAGTACTTC. Variable domain in full (rest from reference TRBV5-1 and TRBJ2-7): KAGVTQTPRYLIKTRGQQVTLSCSPISGHRSVSWYQQTPGQGLQFLFEYFSETQRNKGNFPGRFSGRQFSNSRSEMNVSTLELGDSALYLCASSPRGESSYEQYFGPGTRLTVT.

V usage is TRBV24-1 and J usage is TRBJ1-2; 8 bases align to TRBD1. CDR3 length: 13 amino acids. With 4 bases clipped from V and 7 bases from J, the junction kept 4 bases outside the gene matches. The V gene's germline CDR1 is KGHDR and CDR2 SFDVKD. The CDR3 bases are TGTGCCACCAGTGACAGGACAGGGTTTGGCTACACCTTC. Its protein is CATSDRTGFGYTF.

Here the CDR3 reads CASSLGVTSRNEQFF. As DNA, the CDR3 is TGCGCCAGCAGCTTGGGGGTGACTAGTCGGAATGAGCAGTTCTTC. The gene calls are TRBV5-1 and TRBJ2-1, with a tentative D call TRBD2 (6 bases). CDR3 length: 15 amino acids. The V end was cut by 0 bases, the J end by 7 bases, with 14 bases between. In germline, CDR1 is SGHRS, CDR2 YFSETQ.